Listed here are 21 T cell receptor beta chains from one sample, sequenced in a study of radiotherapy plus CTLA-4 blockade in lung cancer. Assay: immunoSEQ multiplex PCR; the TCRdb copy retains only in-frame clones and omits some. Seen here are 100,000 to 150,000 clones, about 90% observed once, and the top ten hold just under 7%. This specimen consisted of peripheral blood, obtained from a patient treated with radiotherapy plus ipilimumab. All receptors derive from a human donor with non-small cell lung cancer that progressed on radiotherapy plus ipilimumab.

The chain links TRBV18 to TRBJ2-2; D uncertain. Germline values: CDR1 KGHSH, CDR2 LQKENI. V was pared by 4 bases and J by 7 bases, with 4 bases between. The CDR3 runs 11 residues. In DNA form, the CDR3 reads TGTGCCAGCTCACAAATCGGGGAGCTGTTTTTT. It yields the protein CASSQIGELFF.

CDR3 coding DNA: TGTGCCACCAGCAGGACTAGCGGGAGGGAAGATGAGCAGTTCTTC. Protein product: CATSRTSGREDEQFF. V and J are TRBV15 and TRBJ2-1, with 14 bases fitting TRBD2. The V segment lost 3 bases and the J segment 8 bases; nucleotides outside the gene matches: 3. The length of the CDR3 is 15 residues. Germline V CDR1 and CDR2: LNHNV, YYDKDF (reference sequence).

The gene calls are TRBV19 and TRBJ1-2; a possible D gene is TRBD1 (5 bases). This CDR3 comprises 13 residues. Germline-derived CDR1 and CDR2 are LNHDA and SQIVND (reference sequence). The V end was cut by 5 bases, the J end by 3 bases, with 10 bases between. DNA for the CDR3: TGTGCCAGTAGTCCCCAGGGCTACTATGGCTACACCTTC. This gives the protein CASSPQGYYGYTF.

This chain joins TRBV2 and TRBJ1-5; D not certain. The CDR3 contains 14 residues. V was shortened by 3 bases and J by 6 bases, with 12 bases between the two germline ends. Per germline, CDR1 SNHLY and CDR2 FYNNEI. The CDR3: CASSEEAGIQPQHF. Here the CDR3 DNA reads TGTGCCAGCAGTGAGGAGGCGGGGATTCAGCCCCAGCATTTT.

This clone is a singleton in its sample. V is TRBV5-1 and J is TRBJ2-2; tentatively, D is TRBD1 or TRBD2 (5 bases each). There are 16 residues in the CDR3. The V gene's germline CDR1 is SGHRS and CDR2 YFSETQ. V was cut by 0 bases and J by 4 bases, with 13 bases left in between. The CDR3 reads CASSLEGRTSTGELFF. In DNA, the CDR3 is TGCGCCAGCAGCTTGGAGGGACGGACGAGCACCGGGGAGCTGTTTTTT.

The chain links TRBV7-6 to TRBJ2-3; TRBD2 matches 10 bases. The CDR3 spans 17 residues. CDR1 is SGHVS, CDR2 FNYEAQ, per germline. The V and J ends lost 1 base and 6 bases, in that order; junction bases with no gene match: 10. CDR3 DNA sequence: TGTGCCAGCAGCTTAGGGTATACAGCGGGAGGGATCGATACGCAGTATTTT. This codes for CASSLGYTAGGIDTQYF.

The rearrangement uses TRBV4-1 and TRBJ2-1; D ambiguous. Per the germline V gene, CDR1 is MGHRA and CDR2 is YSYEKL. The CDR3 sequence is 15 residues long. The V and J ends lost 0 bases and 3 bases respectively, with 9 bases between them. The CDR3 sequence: CASSQDLRSYNEQFF. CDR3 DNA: TGCGCCAGCAGCCAAGATTTGAGGAGCTACAATGAGCAGTTCTTC.

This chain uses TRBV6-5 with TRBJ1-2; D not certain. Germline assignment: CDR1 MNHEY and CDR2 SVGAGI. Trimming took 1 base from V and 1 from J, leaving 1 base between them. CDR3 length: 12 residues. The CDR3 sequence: CASSYFNYGYTF. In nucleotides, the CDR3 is TGTGCCAGCAGTTACTTTAACTATGGCTACACCTTC.

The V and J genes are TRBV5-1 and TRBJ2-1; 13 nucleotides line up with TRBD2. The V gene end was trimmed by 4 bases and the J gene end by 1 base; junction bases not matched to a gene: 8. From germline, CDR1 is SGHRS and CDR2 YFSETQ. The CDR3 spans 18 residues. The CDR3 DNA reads TGCGCCAGCAGCGAGGGGGGACTAGCGGGAAGTTCCTACAATGAGCAGTTCTTC. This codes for CASSEGGLAGSSYNEQFF.

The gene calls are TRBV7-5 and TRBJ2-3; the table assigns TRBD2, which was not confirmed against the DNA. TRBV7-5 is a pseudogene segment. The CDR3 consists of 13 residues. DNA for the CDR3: TGTGCCCCTAGGAGGCGGGAGGAAGATACGCAGTATTTT. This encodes CAPRRREEDTQYF.

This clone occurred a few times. CDR3 region: CASRTATDQPQHF. The CDR3, as DNA: TGTGCCAGTAGAACAGCAACGGATCAGCCCCAGCATTTT. The rearrangement joins TRBV19 to TRBJ1-5; D unresolved. The CDR3 has 13 residues. Per germline, CDR1 LNHDA and CDR2 SQIVND (reference sequence). V was cut by 6 bases and J by 5 bases, with 11 bases left in between.

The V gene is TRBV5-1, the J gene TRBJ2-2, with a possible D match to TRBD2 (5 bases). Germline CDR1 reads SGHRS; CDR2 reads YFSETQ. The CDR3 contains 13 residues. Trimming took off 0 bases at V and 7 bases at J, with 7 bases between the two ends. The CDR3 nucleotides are TGCGCCAGCAGCTTGGTGGAGGTCGGGGAGCTGTTTTTT. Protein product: CASSLVEVGELFF. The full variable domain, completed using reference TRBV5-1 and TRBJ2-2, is KAGVTQTPRYLIKTRGQQVTLSCSPISGHRSVSWYQQTPGQGLQFLFEYFSETQRNKGNFPGRFSGRQFSNSRSEMNVSTLELGDSALYLCASSLVEVGELFFGEGSRLTVL.

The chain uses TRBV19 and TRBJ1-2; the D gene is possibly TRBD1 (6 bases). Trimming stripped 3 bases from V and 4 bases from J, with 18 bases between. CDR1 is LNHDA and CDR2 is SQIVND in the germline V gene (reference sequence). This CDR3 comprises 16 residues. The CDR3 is CASSIPAAGVVYGYTF. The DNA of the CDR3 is TGTGCCAGTAGTATTCCTGCGGCAGGGGTCGTCTATGGCTACACCTTC.

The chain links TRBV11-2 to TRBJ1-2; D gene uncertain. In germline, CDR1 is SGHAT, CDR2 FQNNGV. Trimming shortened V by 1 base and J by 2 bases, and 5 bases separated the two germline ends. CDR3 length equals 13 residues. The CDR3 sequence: CASSLVGNYGYTF. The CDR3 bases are TGTGCCAGCAGCTTAGTCGGGAACTATGGCTACACCTTC.

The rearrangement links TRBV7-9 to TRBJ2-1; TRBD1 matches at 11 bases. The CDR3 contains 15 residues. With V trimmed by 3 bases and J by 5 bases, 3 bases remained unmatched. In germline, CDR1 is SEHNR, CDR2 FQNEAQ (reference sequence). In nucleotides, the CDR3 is TGTGCCAGCAGCTTGGGACAGGGGGAAAACAATGAGCAGTTCTTC. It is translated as CASSLGQGENNEQFF.

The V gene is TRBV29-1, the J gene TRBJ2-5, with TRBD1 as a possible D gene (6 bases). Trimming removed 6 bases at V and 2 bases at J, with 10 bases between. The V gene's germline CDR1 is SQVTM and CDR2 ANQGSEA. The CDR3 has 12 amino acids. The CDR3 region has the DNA TGCAGCGTACAGGGAATACAAGAGACCCAGTACTTC. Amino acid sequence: CSVQGIQETQYF.

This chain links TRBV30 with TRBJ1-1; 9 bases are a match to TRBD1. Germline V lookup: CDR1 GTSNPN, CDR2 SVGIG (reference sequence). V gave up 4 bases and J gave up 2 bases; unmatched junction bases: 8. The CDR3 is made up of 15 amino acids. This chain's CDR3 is CAWMGQGSFNTEAFF. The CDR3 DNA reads TGTGCCTGGATGGGACAGGGCTCGTTTAACACTGAAGCTTTCTTT.

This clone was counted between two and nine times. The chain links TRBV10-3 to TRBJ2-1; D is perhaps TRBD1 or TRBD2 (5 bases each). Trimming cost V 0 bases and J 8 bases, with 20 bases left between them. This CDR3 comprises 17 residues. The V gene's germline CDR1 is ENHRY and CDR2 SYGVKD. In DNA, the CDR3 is TGTGCCATCAGTGAGTCGACTCGGGGACCCGAGAGGGATGAGCAGTTCTTC. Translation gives CAISESTRGPERDEQFF.

The CDR3: CATGAGGSRNEQFF. Here the CDR3 DNA reads TGTGCCACGGGGGCGGGAGGGTCGAGGAATGAGCAGTTCTTC. The J gene is TRBJ2-1, the V gene TRBV15; TRBD2 matches at 9 bases. Germline V gene data show CDR1 as LNHNV and CDR2 as YYDKDF (reference sequence). This CDR3 spans 14 amino acids. Trimming removed 9 bases from V and 7 bases from J; junction bases left unmatched: 10.

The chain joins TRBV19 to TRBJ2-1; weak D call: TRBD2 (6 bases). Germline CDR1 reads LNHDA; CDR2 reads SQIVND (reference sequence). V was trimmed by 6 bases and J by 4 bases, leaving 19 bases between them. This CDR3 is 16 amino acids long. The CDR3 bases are TGTGCCAGTAGCAAACCGACGGCGGGAAAATACAATGAGCAGTTCTTC. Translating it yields CASSKPTAGKYNEQFF.

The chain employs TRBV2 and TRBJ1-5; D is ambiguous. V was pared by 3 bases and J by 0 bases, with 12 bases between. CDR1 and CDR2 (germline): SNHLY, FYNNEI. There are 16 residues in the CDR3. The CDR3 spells CASSDHGSLSNQPQHF. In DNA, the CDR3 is TGTGCCAGCAGTGACCACGGATCCCTTAGCAATCAGCCCCAGCATTTT.